This T cell receptor (beta chain) stems from a study of long-term antiretroviral therapy in people with HIV. Overall study results and limits: Diversity rose after ART but stayed below transplant donor controls. For ART adherence, viral resistance and therapy changes, no data were available.

They ran version v3.0 of the immunoSEQ assay at survey level. The protocol was immunoSEQ multiplex PCR, while the TCRdb copy is restricted to in-frame clones and leaves out a portion. The data show about 24,000 clones, with around 83% seen just once and about 2.4% held by the top ten. A remark on this clone: Its antigen is still unknown.

Every one of the donors gave at least one pre-ART PBMC sample and at least two post-ART PBMC samples. Every single participant having HIV got treatment inside the United States. Material: unsorted PBMCs, obtained 3 years after starting antiretroviral therapy. This receptor was identified in a man aged 45 to 65 with HIV.

This chain's CDR3 is CASSYRRIQGSYGYTF. CDR3 nucleotide sequence: TGTGCCAGCAGTTACCGACGTATACAGGGAAGCTATGGCTACACCTTC. The chain couples TRBV6-5 to TRBJ1-2, with D possibly matching TRBD1 (6 bases). CDR3 length: 16 residues. Germline loops: CDR1 MNHEY, CDR2 SVGAGI. V lost 2 bases, J lost 4 bases, and 17 bases lay in between.